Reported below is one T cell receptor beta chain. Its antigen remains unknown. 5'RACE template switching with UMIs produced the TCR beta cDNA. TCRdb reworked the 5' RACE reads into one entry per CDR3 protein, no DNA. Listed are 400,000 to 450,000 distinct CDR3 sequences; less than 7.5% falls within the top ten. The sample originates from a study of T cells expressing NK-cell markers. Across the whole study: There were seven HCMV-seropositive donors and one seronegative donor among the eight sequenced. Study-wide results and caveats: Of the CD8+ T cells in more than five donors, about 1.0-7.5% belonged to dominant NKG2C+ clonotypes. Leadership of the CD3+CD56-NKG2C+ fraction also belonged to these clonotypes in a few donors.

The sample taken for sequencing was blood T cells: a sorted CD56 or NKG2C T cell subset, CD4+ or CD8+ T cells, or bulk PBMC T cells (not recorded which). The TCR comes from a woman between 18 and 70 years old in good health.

The CDR3 spells CSATKNMNTEAFF. The rearrangement links TRBV20-1 to TRBJ1-1. This CDR3 region has 13 residues. The germline CDR1 and CDR2 sequences are DFQATT and SNEGSKA (reference sequence).